This T cell receptor beta chain was documented in a study of T cell responses to AZD1222 COVID-19 vaccine. TCRdb keeps only in-frame clones here, not all; method: immunoSEQ multiplex PCR. The table lists some 280,000 clones, 90% to 95% of them singletons. This CDR3 spans 14 amino acids. Germline CDR1 MNHNS, CDR2 SASEGT. V lost 0 bases and J 5 bases, leaving 10 bases between the germline ends. The chain recombines TRBV6-1 with TRBJ1-1, with D hard to call. The receptor was isolated from an adult who received the AZD1222 COVID-19 vaccine. The sample was peripheral blood, taken 28 days after the second AZD1222 dose. CDR3 nucleotides: TGTGCCAGCAGTGAAGCGACGAGTAGGACTGAAGCTTTCTTT. Translating gives CASSEATSRTEAFF.